These 18 T cell receptor beta chains were all obtained from the same sample, sequenced in a study of blood T cell repertoires in COVID-19. The method was immunoSEQ multiplex PCR; TCRdb's version includes in-frame clones alone and lacks a portion of them. The table includes 200,000 to 250,000 clones, 70% to 90% detected once. The specimen sequenced was PBMCs or T cells enriched from blood (not recorded which). The receptors come from a woman in her 50s with acute COVID-19.

This clone has just a few counts. V usage is TRBV21-1 and J usage is TRBJ1-5; TRBD1 is taken as the D call from the table, unchecked against the DNA. TRBV21-1 is annotated as a pseudogene. The CDR3 length is 11 residues. CDR3 nucleotide sequence: TGTGCCGGGGGACAGCTTCAGCCCCAGCATTTT. Translated, it gives CAGGQLQPQHF.

This chain connects TRBV6-4 to TRBJ2-1, with TRBD2 matching over 10 bases. Germline loops: CDR1 MRHNA, CDR2 SNTAGT. CDR3 length: 16 amino acids. Germline trimming cut 4 bases from V and 9 bases from J; bases unmatched to any gene: 12. CDR3 bases: TGTGCCAGCAGTGTGAGAGCGGGAGGGCCAAAGGGTGAGCAGTTCTTC. It yields the protein CASSVRAGGPKGEQFF.

The chain recombines TRBV19 with TRBJ2-7; 10 bases agree with TRBD1. The CDR3 extends over 14 amino acids. The germline V gene has CDR1 LNHDA and CDR2 SQIVND (reference sequence). V dropped 5 bases and J dropped 3; count of bases not matched to a gene: 4. The CDR3 DNA follows: TGTGCCAGTAGTTTCGGACAGGGGGACTACGAGCAGTACTTC. It codes for CASSFGQGDYEQYF.

This chain connects TRBV19 to TRBJ1-1, with D possibly being TRBD1 (5 bases). Germline lookup yields CDR1 LNHDA and CDR2 SQIVND (reference sequence). V was shortened by 3 bases and J by 0 bases, with 8 bases between the two germline ends. This CDR3 is 14 amino acids long. CDR3 protein: CASSMTELNTEAFF. Here the CDR3 DNA reads TGTGCCAGTAGTATGACAGAGTTGAACACTGAAGCTTTCTTT.

The chain joins TRBV6-6 to TRBJ2-7; 10 bases are a match to TRBD2. In germline, CDR1 is MNHNY, CDR2 SVGAGI (reference sequence). V lost 8 bases to trimming and J lost 2 bases; unmatched junction nucleotides: 9. The CDR3 is 15 residues long. The CDR3, as DNA: TGTGCCAGCGGCAGTATAGCGGGAGGTCCCTACGAGCAGTACTTC. This sequence encodes CASGSIAGGPYEQYF.

This chain connects TRBV5-6 to TRBJ2-5, with 8 bases that match TRBD2. Germline V gene lookup returns CDR1 SGHDT and CDR2 YYEEEE. CDR3 length equals 18 residues. The V and J ends lost 4 bases and 0 bases, in that order; junction bases with no gene match: 14. The CDR3 region is CASSPGGRGRPYQETQYF. CDR3 DNA sequence: TGTGCCAGCAGCCCGGGCGGCCGCGGGAGGCCGTACCAAGAGACCCAGTACTTC.

This clone was seen a handful of times. The chain uses TRBV4-1 and TRBJ2-2; D possibly corresponds to TRBD2 (5 bases). The CDR3 has 15 amino acids. The germline V and J ends were trimmed by 1 base and 3 bases, with 9 bases remaining between them. Germline CDR1 is MGHRA and CDR2 is YSYEKL. This CDR3 reads CASSQGPSYTGELFF. CDR3 DNA: TGCGCCAGCAGCCAAGGGCCTAGCTACACCGGGGAGCTGTTTTTT.

Here the CDR3 reads CASSQASTETQYF. DNA for the CDR3: TGTGCCAGCAGCCAAGCAAGCACAGAGACCCAGTACTTC. V is TRBV4-2 and J is TRBJ2-5, with D unresolved. Looked up from germline, CDR1 is LGHNA and CDR2 is YNFKEQ. The V end was cut by 1 base, the J end by 4 bases, with 7 bases between. There are 13 residues in the CDR3.

Here the CDR3 DNA reads TGTGCCAGCAAGACAGGGGGCTTAAGCAATCAGCCCCAGCATTTT. The encoded protein is CASKTGGLSNQPQHF. The V gene is TRBV28, the J gene TRBJ1-5, with 10 positions matching TRBD1. The junction had 4 bases not matched to a gene; V was cut back by 7 bases and J by 1 base. This CDR3 contains 15 residues. CDR1 and CDR2 from the germline V gene are MDHEN and SYDVKM.

The genes are TRBV25-1 and TRBJ2-3, with 8 positions matching TRBD2. The CDR3 runs to 14 residues. CDR1 and CDR2 from the germline V gene are MGHDK and SYGVNS. J was trimmed by 2 bases and V by 8 bases; bases with no gene match: 6. For the CDR3, the DNA is TGTGCCAGCCGTCCTAGCGGGTTCACAGATACGCAGTATTTT. Amino acid sequence: CASRPSGFTDTQYF.

The chain recombines TRBV10-3 with TRBJ2-2, with a tentative D call TRBD1 (6 bases). Germline values: CDR1 ENHRY, CDR2 SYGVKD. V lost 5 bases, J lost 0 bases, and 13 bases lay in between. CDR3 length equals 16 residues. The DNA for the CDR3 is TGTGCCATCAGTTTCGCCGGGACATCGAACACCGGGGAGCTGTTTTTT. Protein: CAISFAGTSNTGELFF.

The V and J genes are TRBV15 and TRBJ2-2; a weak D match, TRBD2 (7 bases). V was cut by 3 bases and J by 6 bases, with 20 bases left in between. Germline V lookup: CDR1 LNHNV, CDR2 YYDKDF (reference sequence). CDR3 length equals 17 residues. The DNA for the CDR3 is TGTGCCACCAGCAGCCTATTACAGGGAGGGGGTCCCGGGGAGCTGTTTTTT. Protein product: CATSSLLQGGGPGELFF.

This clone has only one observation. J is TRBJ2-1 and V is TRBV6-4; 9 bases match TRBD2. Per germline, CDR1 MRHNA and CDR2 SNTAGT. The length of the CDR3 is 15 residues. The junction had 4 bases not matched to a gene; V was cut back by 0 bases and J by 7 bases. CDR3 region: CASSDSASGKNEQFF. In nucleotides, the CDR3 is TGTGCCAGCAGTGACTCGGCTAGCGGGAAGAATGAGCAGTTCTTC.

The chain couples TRBV10-2 to TRBJ2-7, with unresolved D. The length of the CDR3 is 13 residues. Germline V gives CDR1 WSHSY, CDR2 SAAADI. The germline V and J ends were trimmed by 5 bases and 5 bases, with 13 bases remaining between them. The CDR3 DNA sequence: TGCGCCAGCAGTTTGCAGGTGCGAGACGAGCAGTACTTC. It yields the protein CASSLQVRDEQYF.

The chain uses TRBV18 and TRBJ1-6; D is ambiguous. The CDR3 consists of 17 residues. Trimming shortened V by 2 bases and J by 2 bases, and 13 bases separated the two germline ends. Germline V CDR1 and CDR2: KGHSH, LQKENI. The DNA for the CDR3 is TGTGCCAGCTCACCATCGCCAGGAGGGACCTATAATTCACCCCTCCACTTT. Protein: CASSPSPGGTYNSPLHF.

This clone was seen once. This specimen includes other DNA sequences encoding the same CDR3. The chain joins TRBV28 to TRBJ1-2, with 7 bases that match TRBD1. The CDR3 has 13 residues. V shed 6 bases and J 3 bases; nucleotides not matched to a gene: 4. Germline V gene sequence: CDR1 MDHEN, CDR2 SYDVKM. The CDR3 reads CASRLTGYYGYTF. CDR3 coding DNA: TGTGCCAGCAGGTTGACAGGGTACTATGGCTACACCTTC.

This chain connects TRBV6-2 or TRBV6-3 to TRBJ2-7; D not certain. Germline CDR1 MNHEY, CDR2 SVGEGT. The CDR3 length is 11 residues. V was cut by 6 bases and J by 2 bases, with 5 bases left in between. Written as DNA, the CDR3 is TGTGCCAGCAGCCCCGCCTACGAGCAGTACTTC. This sequence encodes CASSPAYEQYF.

The chain is built from TRBV28 and TRBJ2-7; 9 bases fit TRBD1. J lost 5 bases, V lost 6 bases, and 14 bases had no gene match. Germline V lookup: CDR1 MDHEN, CDR2 SYDVKM. This CDR3 spans 16 amino acids. The CDR3 protein is CASRRLPGQGGHEQYF. The CDR3 bases are TGTGCCAGCAGGCGACTACCGGGACAGGGAGGGCACGAGCAGTACTTC.